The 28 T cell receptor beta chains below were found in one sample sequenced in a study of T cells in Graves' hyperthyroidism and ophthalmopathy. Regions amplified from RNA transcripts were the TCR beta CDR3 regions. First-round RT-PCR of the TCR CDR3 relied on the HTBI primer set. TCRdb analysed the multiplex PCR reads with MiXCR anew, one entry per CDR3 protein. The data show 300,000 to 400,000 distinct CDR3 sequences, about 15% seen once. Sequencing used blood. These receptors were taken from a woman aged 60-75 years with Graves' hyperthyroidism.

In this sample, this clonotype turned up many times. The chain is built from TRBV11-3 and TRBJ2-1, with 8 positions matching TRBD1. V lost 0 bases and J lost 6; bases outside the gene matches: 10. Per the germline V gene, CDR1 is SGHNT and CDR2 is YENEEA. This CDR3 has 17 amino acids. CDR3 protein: CASSLDGDRGPLNEQFF. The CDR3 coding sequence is TGTGCCAGCAGCTTAGATGGTGACAGGGGACCCCTCAATGAGCAGTTCTTC.

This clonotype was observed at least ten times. CDR3 in DNA: TGTGCCACCAGTGCGGCCCAGCAAGGCGAGACCCAGTACTTC. It codes for CATSAAQQGETQYF. This chain joins TRBV24-1 and TRBJ2-5; D remains ambiguous. This CDR3 has 14 amino acids. Trimming removed 5 bases from V and 5 bases from J, with 14 bases in between. CDR1 is KGHDR and CDR2 is SFDVKD in the germline V gene.

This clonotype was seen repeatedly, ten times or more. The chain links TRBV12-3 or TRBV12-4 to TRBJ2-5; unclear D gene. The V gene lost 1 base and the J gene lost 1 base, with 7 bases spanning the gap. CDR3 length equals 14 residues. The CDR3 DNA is TGTGCCAGCAGTTTAGGATTACCCCAAGAGACCCAGTACTTC. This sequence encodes CASSLGLPQETQYF.

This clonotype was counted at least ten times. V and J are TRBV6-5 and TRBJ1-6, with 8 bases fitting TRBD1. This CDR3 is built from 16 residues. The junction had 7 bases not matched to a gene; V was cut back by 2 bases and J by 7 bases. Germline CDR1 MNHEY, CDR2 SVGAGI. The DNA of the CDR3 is TGTGCCAGCAGTTACGGGGACAGGAGCCAGAATTCACCCCTCCACTTT. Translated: CASSYGDRSQNSPLHF.

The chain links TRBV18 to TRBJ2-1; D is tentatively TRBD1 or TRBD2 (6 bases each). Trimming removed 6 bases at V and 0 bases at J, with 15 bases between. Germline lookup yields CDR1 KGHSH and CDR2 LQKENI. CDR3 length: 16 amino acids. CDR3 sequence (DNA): TGTGCCAGCTCTACCAAGGGGGGATTCTCCTACAATGAGCAGTTCTTC. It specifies CASSTKGGFSYNEQFF.

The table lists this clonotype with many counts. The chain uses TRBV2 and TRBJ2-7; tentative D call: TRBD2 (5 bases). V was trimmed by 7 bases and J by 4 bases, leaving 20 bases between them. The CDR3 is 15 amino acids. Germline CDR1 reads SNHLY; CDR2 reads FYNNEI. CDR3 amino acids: CASTLAFQTGYEQYF. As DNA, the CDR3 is TGTGCCAGCACGCTAGCTTTTCAGACGGGGTACGAGCAGTACTTC.

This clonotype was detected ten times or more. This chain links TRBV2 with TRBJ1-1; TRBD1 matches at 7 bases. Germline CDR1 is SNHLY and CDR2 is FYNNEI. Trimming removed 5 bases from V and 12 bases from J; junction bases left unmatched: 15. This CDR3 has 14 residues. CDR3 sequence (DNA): TGTGCCAGCAGTACCAGGGGGGGAGGGACAAAAACTTTCTTT. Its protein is CASSTRGGGTKTFF.

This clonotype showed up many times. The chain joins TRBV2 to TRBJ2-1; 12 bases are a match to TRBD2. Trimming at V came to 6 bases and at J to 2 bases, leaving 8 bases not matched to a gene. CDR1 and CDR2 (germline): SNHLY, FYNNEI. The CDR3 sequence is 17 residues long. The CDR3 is CASRTRLAGETYNEQFF. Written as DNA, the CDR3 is TGTGCCAGCAGAACTAGACTAGCGGGAGAGACCTACAATGAGCAGTTCTTC.

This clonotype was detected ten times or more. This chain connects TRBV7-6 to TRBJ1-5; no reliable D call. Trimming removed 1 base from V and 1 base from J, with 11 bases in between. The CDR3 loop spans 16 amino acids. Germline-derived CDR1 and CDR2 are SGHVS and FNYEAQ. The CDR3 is CASSLGLPGSNQPQHF. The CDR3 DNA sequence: TGTGCCAGCAGCTTAGGGCTCCCTGGGAGCAATCAGCCCCAGCATTTT.

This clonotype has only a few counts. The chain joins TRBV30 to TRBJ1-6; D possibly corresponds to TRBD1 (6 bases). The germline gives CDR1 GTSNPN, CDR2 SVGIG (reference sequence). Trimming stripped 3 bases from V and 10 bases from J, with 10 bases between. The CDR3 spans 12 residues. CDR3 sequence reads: CAWSLRGSPLHF. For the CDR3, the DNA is TGTGCCTGGAGCCTTAGGGGGTCACCCCTCCACTTT.

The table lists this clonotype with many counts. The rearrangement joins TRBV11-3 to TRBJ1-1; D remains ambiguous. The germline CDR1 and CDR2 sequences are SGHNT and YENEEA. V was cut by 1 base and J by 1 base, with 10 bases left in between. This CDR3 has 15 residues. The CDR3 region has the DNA TGTGCCAGCAGCTTAGGTCTTGGGGAGAACACTGAAGCTTTCTTT. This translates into CASSLGLGENTEAFF.

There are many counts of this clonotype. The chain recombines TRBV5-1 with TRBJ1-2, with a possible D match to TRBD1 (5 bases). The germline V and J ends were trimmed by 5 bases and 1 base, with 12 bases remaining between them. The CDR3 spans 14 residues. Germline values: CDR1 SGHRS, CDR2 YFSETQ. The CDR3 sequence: CASRDTQGNYGYTF. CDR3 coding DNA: TGCGCCAGCAGAGATACCCAGGGTAACTATGGCTACACCTTC.

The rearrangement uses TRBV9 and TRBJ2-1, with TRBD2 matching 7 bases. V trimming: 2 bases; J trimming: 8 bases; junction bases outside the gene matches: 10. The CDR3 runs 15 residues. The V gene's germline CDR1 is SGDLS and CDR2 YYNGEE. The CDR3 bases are TGTGCCAGCAGCGTCTGGGCGACTAGCCGCGATGAGCAGTTCTTC. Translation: CASSVWATSRDEQFF.

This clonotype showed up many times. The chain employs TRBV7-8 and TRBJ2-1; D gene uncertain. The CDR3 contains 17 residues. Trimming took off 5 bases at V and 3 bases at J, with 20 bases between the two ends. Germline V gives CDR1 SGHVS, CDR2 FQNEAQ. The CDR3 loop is CASSHHLGLGVYNEQFF. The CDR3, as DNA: TGTGCCAGCAGCCACCATCTCGGGCTAGGAGTCTACAATGAGCAGTTCTTC.

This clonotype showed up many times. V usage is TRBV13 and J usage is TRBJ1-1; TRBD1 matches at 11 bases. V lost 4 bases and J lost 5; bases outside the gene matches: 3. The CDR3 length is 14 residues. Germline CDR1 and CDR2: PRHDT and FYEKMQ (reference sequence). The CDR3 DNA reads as TGTGCCAGCAGCTCGGACAGGGGGCGGACTGAAGCTTTCTTT. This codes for CASSSDRGRTEAFF.

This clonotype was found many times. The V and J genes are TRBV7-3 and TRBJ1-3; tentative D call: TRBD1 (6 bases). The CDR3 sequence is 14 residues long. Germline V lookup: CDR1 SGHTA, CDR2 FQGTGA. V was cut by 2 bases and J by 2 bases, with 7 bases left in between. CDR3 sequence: CASSLQGPGNTIYF. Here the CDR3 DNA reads TGTGCCAGCAGCTTACAGGGGCCTGGAAACACCATATATTTT. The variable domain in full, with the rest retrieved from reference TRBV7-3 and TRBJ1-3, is GAGVSQTPSNKVTEKGKYVELRCDPISGHTALYWYRQSLGQGPEFLIYFQGTGAADDSGLPNDRFFAVRPEGSVSTLKIQRTERGDSAVYLCASSLQGPGNTIYFGEGSWLTVV.

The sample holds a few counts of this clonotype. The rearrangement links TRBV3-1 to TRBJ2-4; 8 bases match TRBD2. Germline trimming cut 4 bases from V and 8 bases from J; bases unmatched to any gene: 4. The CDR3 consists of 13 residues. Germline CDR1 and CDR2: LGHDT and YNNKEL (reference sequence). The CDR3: CASSLGGADIQYF. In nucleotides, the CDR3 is TGTGCCAGCAGCCTCGGGGGGGCAGACATTCAGTACTTC.

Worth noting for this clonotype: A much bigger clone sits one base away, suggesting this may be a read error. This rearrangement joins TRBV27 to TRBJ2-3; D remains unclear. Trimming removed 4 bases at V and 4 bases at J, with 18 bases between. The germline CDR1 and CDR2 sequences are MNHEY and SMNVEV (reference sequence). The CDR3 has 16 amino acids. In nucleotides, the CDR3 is TGTGCCAGCAGTTCCTCGACGACTTCCAGCCCAGATACGCAGTATTTT. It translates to CASSSSTTSSPDTQYF.

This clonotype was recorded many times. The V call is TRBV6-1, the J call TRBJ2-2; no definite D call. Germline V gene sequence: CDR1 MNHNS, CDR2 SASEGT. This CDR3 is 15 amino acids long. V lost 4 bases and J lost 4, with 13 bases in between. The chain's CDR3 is CASSADPYRTGELFF. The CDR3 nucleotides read TGTGCCAGCAGTGCGGACCCCTACCGCACCGGGGAGCTGTTTTTT.

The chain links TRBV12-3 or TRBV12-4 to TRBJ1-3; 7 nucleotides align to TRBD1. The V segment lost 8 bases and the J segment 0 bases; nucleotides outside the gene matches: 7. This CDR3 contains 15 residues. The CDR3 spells CASDRAGSSGNTIYF. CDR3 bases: TGTGCCAGCGACAGGGCGGGAAGCTCTGGAAACACCATATATTTT.

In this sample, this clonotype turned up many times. The CDR3 here is CAIRGRSSYEQYF. CDR3 coding DNA: TGTGCCATCAGGGGCCGCTCGTCCTACGAGCAGTACTTC. V gene TRBV10-3 combines with J gene TRBJ2-7; D is unresolved. In germline, CDR1 is ENHRY, CDR2 SYGVKD. Trimming left V 6 bases short and J 1 base short, with 10 bases between. The CDR3 is made up of 13 amino acids.

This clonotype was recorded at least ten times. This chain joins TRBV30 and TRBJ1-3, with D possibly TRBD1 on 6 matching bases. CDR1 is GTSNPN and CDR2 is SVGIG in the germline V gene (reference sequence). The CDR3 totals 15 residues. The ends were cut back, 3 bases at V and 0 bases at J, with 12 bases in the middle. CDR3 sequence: CAWSYRATSGNTIYF. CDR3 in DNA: TGTGCCTGGAGCTACAGGGCTACCTCTGGAAACACCATATATTTT.

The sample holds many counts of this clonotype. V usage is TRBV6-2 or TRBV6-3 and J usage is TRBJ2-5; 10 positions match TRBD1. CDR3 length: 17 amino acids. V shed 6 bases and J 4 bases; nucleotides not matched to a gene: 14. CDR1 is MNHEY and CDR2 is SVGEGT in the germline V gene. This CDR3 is CASRRRQTGGFSETQYF. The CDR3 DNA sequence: TGTGCCAGCAGGAGGCGGCAGACAGGGGGCTTTTCAGAGACCCAGTACTTC.

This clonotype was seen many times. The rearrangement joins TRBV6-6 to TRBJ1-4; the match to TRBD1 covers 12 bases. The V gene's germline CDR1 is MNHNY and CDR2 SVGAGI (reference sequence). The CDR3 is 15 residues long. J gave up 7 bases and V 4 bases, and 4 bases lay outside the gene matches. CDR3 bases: TGTGCCAGCAGTTCCCGGGACAGGGGGCTTGAAAAACTGTTTTTT. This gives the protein CASSSRDRGLEKLFF.

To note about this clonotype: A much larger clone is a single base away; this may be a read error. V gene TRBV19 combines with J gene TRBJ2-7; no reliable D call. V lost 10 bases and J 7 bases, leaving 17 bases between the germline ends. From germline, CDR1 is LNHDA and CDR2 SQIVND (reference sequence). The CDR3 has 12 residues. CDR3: CATDGRFGEQYF. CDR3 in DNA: TGTGCCACCGACGGCCGGTTTGGGGAGCAGTACTTC.

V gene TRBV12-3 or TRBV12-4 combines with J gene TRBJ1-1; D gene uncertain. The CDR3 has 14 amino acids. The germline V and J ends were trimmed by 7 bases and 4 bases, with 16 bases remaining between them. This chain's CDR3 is CASIDLSGGTEAFF. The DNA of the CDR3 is TGTGCCAGCATCGACCTTAGCGGAGGCACTGAAGCTTTCTTT.

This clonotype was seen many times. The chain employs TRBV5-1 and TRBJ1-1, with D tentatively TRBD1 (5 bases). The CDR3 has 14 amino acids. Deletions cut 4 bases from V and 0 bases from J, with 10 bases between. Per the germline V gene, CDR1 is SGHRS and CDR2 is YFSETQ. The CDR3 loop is CASSPTAMNTEAFF. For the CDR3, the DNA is TGCGCCAGCAGCCCGACAGCTATGAACACTGAAGCTTTCTTT. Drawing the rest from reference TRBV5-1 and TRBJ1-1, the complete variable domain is KAGVTQTPRYLIKTRGQQVTLSCSPISGHRSVSWYQQTPGQGLQFLFEYFSETQRNKGNFPGRFSGRQFSNSRSEMNVSTLELGDSALYLCASSPTAMNTEAFFGQGTRLTVV.

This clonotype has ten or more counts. CDR3 DNA sequence: TGTGCCAGCAGTTACTCGGGGGCCACAGCTAACTATGGCTACACCTTC. Its translation is CASSYSGATANYGYTF. The chain carries TRBV6-5 and TRBJ1-2; D is possibly TRBD1 (6 bases). The length of the CDR3 is 16 residues. Trimming pared 0 bases from V and 0 bases from J, leaving 11 bases between. CDR1 is MNHEY, CDR2 SVGAGI, per germline.